This TCR beta chain appears in the sequencing data of a study of Ad26.COV2.S vaccination and SARS-CoV-2 variants. Study in general: Participants got Ad26.COV2.S intramuscularly, once or twice 56 days apart. Whole-study findings and limits: Those who received the vaccine showed greater spike-specific TCR breadth than those given placebo.

Concerning this clone: Its antigen is undetermined.

The treatment was: roughly 18 received Ad26.COV2.S at low or high dose, single or two shots; 5 received placebo; per-sample allocation not given. The study sampled participants on day 63 after the first vaccine or placebo injection. Vaccination used an Ad26 vector expressing Wuhan-strain SARS-CoV-2 spike. The junction had 2 bases not matched to a gene; V was cut back by 6 bases and J by 0 bases. The CDR3 has 13 amino acids. Germline V gives CDR1 WSHSY, CDR2 SAAADI. This table comes from immunoSEQ multiplex PCR, and its TCRdb copy is limited to in-frame clones, with some not included. This table holds about 220,000 clones, 70% to 90% found once.

The origin of this receptor is a person between 18 and 65 years old who received the Ad26.COV2.S COVID-19 vaccine or a placebo. V and J are TRBV10-2 and TRBJ2-7; 7 bases are shared with TRBD1. Sequencing was performed on peripheral blood, taken in a trial of Ad26.COV2.S vaccine versus placebo. In DNA, the CDR3 is TGCGCCAGCAGATCAGGGGGCTCCTACGAGCAGTACTTC. This sequence encodes CASRSGGSYEQYF.